The clone carrying this T cell receptor beta chain has ten or more counts. Its antigen is undetermined. This record belongs to a study of identical twins. Notes on the study in general: Compared with models, monozygotic twins showed more out-of-frame TCR alpha sharing. Partly confounded zero-insertion analyses could result from invariant MAIT and iNKT cells. Reduced insertions were recorded for abundant cord blood beta clonotypes, with no such pattern in memory repertoires.

The CDR3 consists of 15 residues. In germline, CDR1 is SGDLS, CDR2 YYNGEE. V shed 4 bases and J shed 2 bases, with 13 bases lying between them. TCRdb fed the 5' RACE reads into MiXCR, producing one record per CDR3 protein. The data contain about 660,000 distinct CDR3 sequences, 8.6% of them singletons. Separately, the same data were catalogued under a study of yellow fever vaccine responses in identical twins. From that study: Reportedly, the response of twins' T cells to the vaccine seemed partly convergent, partly personalized.

The chain combines TRBV9 with TRBJ1-3; TRBD1 might be the D (6 bases). The receptor was derived from a woman younger than 30 in good health. The sequenced material came from PBMCs. The CDR3 loop reads CASSPGQLAGNTIYF. The CDR3 DNA follows: TGTGCCAGCAGCCCAGGACAGTTGGCTGGAAACACCATATATTTT.